This record looks at one T cell receptor (beta chain) sequence and its context. Its antigen is undetermined. Primers: 52 TRBV forward and 13 TRBJ reverse. TCRdb's table, derived via immunoSEQ multiplex PCR, lists solely in-frame clones and lacks some. Altogether approximately 37,000 clones are present, 89% being singletons, with the ten largest covering about 2.4%. The CDR3 sequence is 13 residues long. The germline gives CDR1 MNHNS, CDR2 SASEGT. The V end lost 5 bases, the J end lost 0 bases, and 8 bases lay between the germline ends. The data were taken from a study of regulatory T cells. Findings of the study overall: In CD3G-deficient patients, conventional CD4+ T cells were enriched for hydrophobic CDR3 residues at positions 6 and 7.

All CD3G-deficient patients showed autoimmunity, more severe in two. Sorting split CD4+ cells into CD25-high CD127-low Tregs and CD25-low CD127-high conventional T cells. Sequenced input: conventional CD4+ T cells sorted from blood. The chain couples TRBV6-1 to TRBJ2-7; no definite D call. The TCR sequence derives from a person aged 18 to 29 with CD3G deficiency. CDR3 region: CASSKAFSYEQYF. CDR3 nucleotide sequence: TGTGCCAGCAGTAAGGCCTTCTCCTACGAGCAGTACTTC.